This is a list of T cell receptor beta chains from one sample in a study of cytomegalovirus exposure and HLA in healthy donors. Measured with immunoSEQ multiplex PCR; TCRdb has only the in-frame clones, and not every one. The sample holds about 40,000 clones. Specimen: PBMCs. Receptors originate from a male donor in good health and CMV-seronegative. Each CDR3 is given with its conserved first and last residue.

v_call | cdr3_aa
TRBV5-6 | CASSNRNTEAFF
TRBV6-1 | CASRKIASDTQYF
TRBV19 | CASSPWEATQETQYF
TRBV7-6 | CASSLDISNTEAFF
TRBV7-3 | CASSLTSAYTDTQYF
TRBV19 | CASSALNRGQRAQHF
TRBV19 | CASSISGGPWEQFF
TRBV25-1 | CATRPTRDNEKLFF
TRBV6-1 | CASSEREGFSWASYNSYNSPLHF
TRBV9 | CASSYQTGPTGELFF
TRBV19 | CASSIPGGSSYEQYF
TRBV27 | CASSPTWTGDGGYTF
TRBV6-1 | CASSATSGGTDTQYF
TRBV13 | CAGDRGTDTQYF
TRBV11-2 | CASSLFSSSAYGYTF
TRBV7-8 | CASSPRQGGKEKLFF
TRBV6-5 | CASRGAGELFF
TRBV6-6 | CASSSRGGSGANVLTF
TRBV10-3 | CAITPQETYEQYF
TRBV19 | CATRSDRGLYEQYF
TRBV6-6 | CASSRPGQGRETQYF
TRBV23-1 | CASSQTDLYEQYF
TRBV27 | CASSVGGASTDTQYF
TRBV10-1 | CASSDRGIGTYEQYF
TRBV11-2 | CASSPRDYQETQYF
TRBV2 | CASSVGHTNTGELFF
TRBV25-1 | CASSDSGGNFKDGYTF
TRBV5-1 | CASSFGGGAVETQYF
TRBV6-6 | CASSYGPGEGEQYF
TRBV4-1 | CASSRATGIGTEAFF